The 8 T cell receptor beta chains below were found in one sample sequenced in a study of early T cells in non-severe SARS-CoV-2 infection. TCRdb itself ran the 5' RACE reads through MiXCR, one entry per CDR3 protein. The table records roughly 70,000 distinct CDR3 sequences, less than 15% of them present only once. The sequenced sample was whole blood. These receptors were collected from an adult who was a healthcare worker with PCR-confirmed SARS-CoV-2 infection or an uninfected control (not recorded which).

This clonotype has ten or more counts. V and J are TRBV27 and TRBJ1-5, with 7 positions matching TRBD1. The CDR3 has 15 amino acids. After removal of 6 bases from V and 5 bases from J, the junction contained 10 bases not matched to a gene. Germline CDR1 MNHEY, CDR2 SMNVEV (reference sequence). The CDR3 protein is CASRSRQGSHQPQHF. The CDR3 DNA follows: TGTGCCAGCAGATCACGACAGGGAAGTCATCAGCCCCAGCATTTT.

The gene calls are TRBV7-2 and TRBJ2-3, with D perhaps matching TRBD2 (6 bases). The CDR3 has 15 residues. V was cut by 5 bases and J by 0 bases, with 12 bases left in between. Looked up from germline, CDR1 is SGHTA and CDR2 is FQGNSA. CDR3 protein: CASSPQSGSTDTQYF. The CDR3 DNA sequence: TGTGCCAGCAGCCCCCAAAGCGGGAGCACAGATACGCAGTATTTT.

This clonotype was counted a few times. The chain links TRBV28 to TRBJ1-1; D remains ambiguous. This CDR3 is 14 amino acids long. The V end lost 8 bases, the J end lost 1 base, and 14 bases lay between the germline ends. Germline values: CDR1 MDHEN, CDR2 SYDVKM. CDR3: CASYVWGSNTEAFF. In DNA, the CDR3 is TGTGCCAGCTATGTTTGGGGATCGAACACTGAAGCTTTCTTT.

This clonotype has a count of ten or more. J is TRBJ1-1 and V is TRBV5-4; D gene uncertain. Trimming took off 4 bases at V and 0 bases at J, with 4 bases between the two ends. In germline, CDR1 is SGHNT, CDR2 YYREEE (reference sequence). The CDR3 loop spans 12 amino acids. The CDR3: CASSTMNTEAFF. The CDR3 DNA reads TGTGCCAGCAGCACCATGAACACTGAAGCTTTCTTT.

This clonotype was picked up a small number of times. The CDR3 is CASSPGRAVRISPDTQYF. The DNA of the CDR3 is TGTGCCAGCAGCCCTGGTCGGGCAGTGCGGATTAGCCCAGATACGCAGTATTTT. This chain links TRBV7-9 with TRBJ2-3; D gene uncertain. Germline V CDR1 and CDR2: SEHNR, FQNEAQ (reference sequence). This CDR3 comprises 18 residues. V shed 5 bases and J shed 4 bases, with 25 bases lying between them. Based on the CDR3 plus reference TRBV7-9 and TRBJ2-3, the full variable domain is DTGVSQNPRHKITKRGQNVTFRCDPISEHNRLYWYRQTLGQGPEFLTYFQNEAQLEKSRLLSDRFSAERPKGSFSTLEIQRTEQGDSAMYLCASSPGRAVRISPDTQYFGPGTRLTVL.

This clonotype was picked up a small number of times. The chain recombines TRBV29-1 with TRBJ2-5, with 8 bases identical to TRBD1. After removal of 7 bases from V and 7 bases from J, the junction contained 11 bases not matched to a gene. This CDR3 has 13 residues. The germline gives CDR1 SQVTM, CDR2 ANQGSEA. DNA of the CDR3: TGCAGCGCCGGGGGCAGGGGGCAGGGGACCCAGTACTTC. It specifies CSAGGRGQGTQYF.

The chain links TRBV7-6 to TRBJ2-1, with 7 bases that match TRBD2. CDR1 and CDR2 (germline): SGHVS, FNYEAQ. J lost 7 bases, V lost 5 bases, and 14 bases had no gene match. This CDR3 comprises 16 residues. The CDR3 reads CASSLSGGRVLNEQFF. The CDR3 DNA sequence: TGTGCCAGCAGCCTCTCGGGCGGGAGAGTGTTGAATGAGCAGTTCTTC.

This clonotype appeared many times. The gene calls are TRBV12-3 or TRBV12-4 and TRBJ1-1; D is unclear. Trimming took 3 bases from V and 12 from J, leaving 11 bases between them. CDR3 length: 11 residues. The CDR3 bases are TGTGCCAGCAGTTTCGGACCAGTGACTTTCTTT. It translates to CASSFGPVTFF.